This T cell receptor beta chain was documented in a study of shared clonotypes between healthy human individuals. As for the study in general: The study used three CD4 naive, three CD4 memory, two CD8 naive and one CD8 memory plate per donor.

This table comes from immunoSEQ multiplex PCR, and its TCRdb copy is limited to in-frame clones, with some not included. This table has 2 million to 2.5 million clones, approximately 93% appearing once. The germline V and J ends were trimmed by 6 bases and 2 bases, with 15 bases remaining between them. CDR3 length equals 15 residues. Germline V gives CDR1 SGHTA, CDR2 FQGNSA. The clonotype comes from a man in his late teens or twenties in good health. Some clones in this sample may be carry-over from other donors' samples. Sequencing input: naive CD4+ T cells from PBMCs. This sample's subset: CD45RA+ positively selected. V gene TRBV7-2 combines with J gene TRBJ2-3; no reliable D call. The CDR3 DNA is TGTGCCAGCAGTTACAAGGTCCGTTTCACAGATACGCAGTATTTT. It is translated as CASSYKVRFTDTQYF. Full variable domain (missing parts from reference TRBV7-2 and TRBJ2-3): GAGVSQSPSNKVTEKGKDVELRCDPISGHTALYWYRQSLGQGLEFLIYFQGNSAPDKSGLPSDRFSAERTGGSVSTLTIQRTQQEDSAVYLCASSYKVRFTDTQYFGPGTRLTVL.